The source of this T cell receptor (beta chain) is a study of T cells in Graves' hyperthyroidism and ophthalmopathy. Study-level background: Once the initial diagnosis was made, peripheral blood was obtained before any treatment.

Amplified regions were TCR beta CDR3 sequences from RNA transcripts. HTBI primers were the set used in a first-round RT-PCR of the TCR CDR3. TCRdb itself ran the multiplex PCR reads through MiXCR, one entry per CDR3 protein. The sample lists under 200,000 distinct CDR3 sequences, 9.4% occurring once. Overall study results and limits: With a median lead of around 6.7 months before onset, the model predicted ophthalmopathy.

Ten or more counts support this clonotype. Its target is unknown. The V gene's germline CDR1 is SGHKS and CDR2 YYEKEE (reference sequence). V lost 4 bases to trimming and J lost 0 bases; unmatched junction nucleotides: 0. This CDR3 is built from 13 residues. V gene TRBV5-5 combines with J gene TRBJ2-7, with 8 bases identical to TRBD1. Sequencing was done on a sample of blood. This receptor was obtained from a woman aged 18-30 years with Graves' hyperthyroidism that later progressed to Graves' ophthalmopathy. CDR3 bases: TGTGCCAGCAGCGGGACAGGCTCCTACGAGCAGTACTTC. This sequence encodes CASSGTGSYEQYF. Based on the CDR3 plus reference TRBV5-5 and TRBJ2-7, the full variable domain is DAGVTQSPTHLIKTRGQQVTLRCSPISGHKSVSWYQQVLGQGPQFIFQYYEKEERGRGNFPDRFSARQFPNYSSELNVNALLLGDSALYLCASSGTGSYEQYFGPGTRLTVT.